The sequence of this TCR beta chain was determined in a study of regulatory T cells in long-lasting Graves disease. Study-level information: Antithyroid drugs had been given to newly diagnosed Graves' patients for under 3 months.

Arm-PCR of CDR3 regions and iRepertoire HTBI primers were used to build TCR beta libraries. TCRdb called the multiplex PCR reads again in MiXCR, with one record for every CDR3 protein. The profile shows about 320,000 distinct CDR3 sequences, under 20% of them singletons. The table lists this clonotype with a few counts. Its antigen is currently unknown. Whole-study findings and limits: Study was limited to peripheral blood, excluding thyroid tissue. Persistent disease was associated with favored TRBV28 usage and with favored use of TRBJ1-2 and TRBJ2-5. Persistent patients had more shared public clonotypes (around 2,500) than new patients (around 1,000).

As to time point: newly diagnosed GD, antithyroid drugs for less than 3 months. Construction of the TCR library relied on RNA isolated from PBMCs. V shed 5 bases and J shed 0 bases, with 14 bases lying between them. Looked up from germline, CDR1 is SEHNR and CDR2 is FQNEAQ (reference sequence). There are 15 residues in the CDR3. The V call is TRBV7-9, the J call TRBJ2-7, with D perhaps matching TRBD1 or TRBD2 (5 bases each). The source of this sequence is a female donor with Graves disease. The source material was peripheral blood mononuclear cells (PBMCs), sampled at new diagnosis, from a patient treated with antithyroid drugs. CDR3: CASSAAVGPSYEQYF. As DNA, the CDR3 is TGTGCCAGCAGCGCTGCGGTGGGACCCTCCTACGAGCAGTACTTC.